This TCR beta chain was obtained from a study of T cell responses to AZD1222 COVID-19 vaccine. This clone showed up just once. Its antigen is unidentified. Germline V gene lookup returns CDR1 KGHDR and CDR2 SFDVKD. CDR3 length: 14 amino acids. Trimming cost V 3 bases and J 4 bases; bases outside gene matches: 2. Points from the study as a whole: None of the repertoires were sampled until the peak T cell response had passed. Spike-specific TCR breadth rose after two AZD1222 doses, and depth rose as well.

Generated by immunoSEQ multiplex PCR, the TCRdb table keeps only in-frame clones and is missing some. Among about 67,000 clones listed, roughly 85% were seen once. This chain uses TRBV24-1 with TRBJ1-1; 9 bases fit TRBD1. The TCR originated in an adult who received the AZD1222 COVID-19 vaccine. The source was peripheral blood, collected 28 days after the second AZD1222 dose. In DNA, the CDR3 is TGTGCCACCAGTGATCCGGACAGGGGCACTGAAGCTTTCTTT. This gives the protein CATSDPDRGTEAFF.